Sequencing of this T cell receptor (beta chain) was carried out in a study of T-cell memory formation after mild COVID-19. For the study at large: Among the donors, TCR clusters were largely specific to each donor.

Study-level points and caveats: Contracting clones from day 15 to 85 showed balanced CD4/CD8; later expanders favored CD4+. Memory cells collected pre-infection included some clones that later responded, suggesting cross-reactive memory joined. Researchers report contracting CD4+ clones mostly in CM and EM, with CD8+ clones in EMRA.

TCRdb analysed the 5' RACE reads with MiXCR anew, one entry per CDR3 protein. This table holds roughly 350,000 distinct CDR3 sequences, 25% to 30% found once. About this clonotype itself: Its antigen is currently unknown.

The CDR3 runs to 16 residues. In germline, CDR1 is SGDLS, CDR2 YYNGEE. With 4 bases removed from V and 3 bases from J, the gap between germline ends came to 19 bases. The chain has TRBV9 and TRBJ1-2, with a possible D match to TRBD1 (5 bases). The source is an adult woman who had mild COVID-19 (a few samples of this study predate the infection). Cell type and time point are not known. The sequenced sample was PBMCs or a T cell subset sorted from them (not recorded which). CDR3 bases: TGTGCCAGCAGCTTCTCGAGGGTGGTAGGGGACTATGGCTACACCTTC. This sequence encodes CASSFSRVVGDYGYTF.